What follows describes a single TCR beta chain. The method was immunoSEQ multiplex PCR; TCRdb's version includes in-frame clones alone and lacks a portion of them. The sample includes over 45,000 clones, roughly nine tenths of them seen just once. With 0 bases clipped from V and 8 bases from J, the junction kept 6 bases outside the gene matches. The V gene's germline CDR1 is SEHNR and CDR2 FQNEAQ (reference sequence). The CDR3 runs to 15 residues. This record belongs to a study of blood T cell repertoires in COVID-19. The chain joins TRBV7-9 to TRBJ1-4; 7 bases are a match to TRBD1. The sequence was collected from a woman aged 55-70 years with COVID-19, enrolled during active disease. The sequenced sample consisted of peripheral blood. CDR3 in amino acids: CASSLADREEEKLFF. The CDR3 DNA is TGTGCCAGCAGCTTAGCCGACAGGGAGGAGGAAAAACTGTTTTTT.